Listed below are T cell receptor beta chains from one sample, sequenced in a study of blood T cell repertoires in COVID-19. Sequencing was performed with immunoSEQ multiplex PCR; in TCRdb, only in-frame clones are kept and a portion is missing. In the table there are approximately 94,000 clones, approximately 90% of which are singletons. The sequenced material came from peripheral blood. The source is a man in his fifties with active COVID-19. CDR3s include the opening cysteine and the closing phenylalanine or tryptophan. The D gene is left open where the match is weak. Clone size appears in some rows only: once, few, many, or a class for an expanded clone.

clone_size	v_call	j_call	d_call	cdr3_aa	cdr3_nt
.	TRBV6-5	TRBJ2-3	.	CASTQKKTSTDTQYF	TGTGCCAGCACCCAAAAAAAGACTAGCACAGATACGCAGTATTTT
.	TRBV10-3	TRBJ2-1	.	CAISDRRDSRSYNEQFF	TGTGCCATCAGTGACCGGAGGGACAGTAGATCCTACAATGAGCAGTTCTTC
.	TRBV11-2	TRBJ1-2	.	CASSLDLQGSGYTF	TGTGCCAGCAGCTTAGATCTACAGGGCTCTGGCTACACCTTC
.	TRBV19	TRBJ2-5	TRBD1	CASSRQGQQETQYF	TGTGCCAGTAGTAGACAGGGGCAGCAAGAGACCCAGTACTTC
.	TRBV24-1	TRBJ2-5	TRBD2	CATRPSGQETQYF	TGTGCCACCAGGCCTAGCGGCCAAGAGACCCAGTACTTC
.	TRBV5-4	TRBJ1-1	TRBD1	CASSWSGGADTEAFF	TGTGCCAGCAGCTGGTCAGGGGGCGCGGACACTGAAGCTTTCTTT
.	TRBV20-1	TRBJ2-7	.	CSASGGRDTTYEQYF	TGCAGTGCTAGTGGGGGCCGGGACACGACCTACGAGCAGTACTTC
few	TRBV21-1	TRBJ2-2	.	CASSKGEVWTSGTSNTGELFF	TGTGCCAGCAGCAAAGGGGAAGTCTGGACTAGCGGGACCTCGAACACCGGGGAGCTGTTTTTT
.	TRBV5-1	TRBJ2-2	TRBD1	CASSLAGTGDTGELFF	TGCGCCAGCAGCTTGGCCGGGACAGGGGACACCGGGGAGCTGTTTTTT
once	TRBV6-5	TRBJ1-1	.	CASSYSMRVITEAFF	TGTGCCAGCAGTTACTCCATGAGGGTCATCACTGAAGCTTTCTTT
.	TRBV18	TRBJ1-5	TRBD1	CASSPQYTGEGQPQHF	TGTGCCAGCTCACCACAGTACACAGGGGAAGGGCAGCCCCAGCATTTT
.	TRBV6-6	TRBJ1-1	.	CASTRGMNTEAFF	TGTGCCAGCACGAGGGGGATGAACACTGAAGCTTTCTTT
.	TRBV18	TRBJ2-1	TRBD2	CASSPTPAGGPYNEQFF	TGTGCCAGCTCACCCACCCCCGCGGGAGGGCCCTACAATGAGCAGTTCTTC
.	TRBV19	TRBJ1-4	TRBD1	CASSRDRGEKLFF	TGTGCCAGTAGTAGGGACAGGGGTGAAAAACTGTTTTTT
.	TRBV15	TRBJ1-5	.	CATSRVLGGSQPQHF	TGTGCCACCAGCAGAGTTTTGGGGGGTAGTCAGCCCCAGCATTTT
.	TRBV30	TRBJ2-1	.	CAWSVRGYNEQFF	TGTGCCTGGAGTGTAAGGGGCTACAATGAGCAGTTCTTC
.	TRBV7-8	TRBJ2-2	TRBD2	CASSLREDGELFF	TGTGCCAGCAGCTTGCGGGAGGACGGGGAGCTGTTTTTT
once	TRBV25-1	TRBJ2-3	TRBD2	CASSELGSGGTDTQYF	TGTGCCAGCAGTGAACTAGGTAGCGGGGGCACAGATACGCAGTATTTT
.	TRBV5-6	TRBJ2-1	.	CASSESGLSYNEQFF	TGTGCCAGCAGCGAGAGCGGGCTCTCCTACAATGAGCAGTTCTTC
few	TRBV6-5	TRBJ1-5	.	CASSYGRHSNQPQHF	TGTGCCAGCAGTTACGGGCGACATAGCAATCAGCCCCAGCATTTT
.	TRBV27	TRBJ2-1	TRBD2	CASSLSAGGPNEQFF	TGTGCCAGCAGTTTATCAGCGGGAGGGCCGAATGAGCAGTTCTTC
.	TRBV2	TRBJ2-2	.	CASSGKFSGTGELFF	TGTGCCAGCAGTGGAAAGTTTAGCGGTACCGGGGAGCTGTTTTTT
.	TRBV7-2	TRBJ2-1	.	CASKRAAGQYNEQFF	TGTGCCAGCAAACGGGCCGCGGGCCAATACAATGAGCAGTTCTTC
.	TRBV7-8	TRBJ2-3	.	CASSFLTGSTDTQYF	TGTGCCAGCAGCTTTCTTACAGGAAGCACAGATACGCAGTATTTT
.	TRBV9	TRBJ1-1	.	CASSVDGSDLNTEAFF	TGTGCCAGCAGCGTAGATGGGAGCGACTTGAACACTGAAGCTTTCTTT
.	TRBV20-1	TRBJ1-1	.	CSGREGTEAFF	TGCAGTGGAAGGGAGGGGACTGAAGCTTTCTTT
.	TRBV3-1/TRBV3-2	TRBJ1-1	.	CASSQDRRGQSNTEAFF	TGTGCCAGCAGCCAAGATCGACGAGGACAGAGCAACACTGAAGCTTTCTTT
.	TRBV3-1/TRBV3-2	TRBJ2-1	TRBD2	CASSQYGLAGGNEQFF	TGTGCCAGCAGCCAATACGGACTAGCGGGGGGCAATGAGCAGTTCTTC
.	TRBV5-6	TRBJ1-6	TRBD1	CASSFIGTGSPLHF	TGTGCCAGCAGCTTTATAGGGACAGGTTCACCCCTCCACTTT
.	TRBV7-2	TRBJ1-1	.	CASSLVGAAVEAFF	TGTGCCAGCAGCTTAGTCGGAGCGGCGGTTGAAGCTTTCTTT
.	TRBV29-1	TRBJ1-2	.	CSVEVPSGTYGYTF	TGCAGCGTCGAGGTCCCCTCCGGCACCTATGGCTACACCTTC
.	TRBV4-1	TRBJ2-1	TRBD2	CASSRGLAASYNEQFF	TGCGCCAGCAGCCGAGGACTAGCGGCATCCTACAATGAGCAGTTCTTC
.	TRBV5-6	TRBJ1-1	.	CASSLGAGRAFF	TGTGCCAGCAGCTTGGGTGCCGGTAGAGCTTTCTTT
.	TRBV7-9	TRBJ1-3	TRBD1	CASSPPDRASSGNTIYF	TGTGCCAGCAGCCCCCCGGACAGGGCCTCCTCTGGAAACACCATATATTTT
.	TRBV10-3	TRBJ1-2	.	CAISGQVAYGYTF	TGTGCCATCAGTGGACAGGTCGCATATGGCTACACCTTC
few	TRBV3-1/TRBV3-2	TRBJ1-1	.	CASSPGHFPEAFF	TGTGCCAGCAGCCCCGGTCACTTTCCGGAAGCTTTCTTT
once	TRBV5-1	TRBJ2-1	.	CASSFWADNEQFF	TGCGCCAGCAGCTTTTGGGCCGACAATGAGCAGTTCTTC
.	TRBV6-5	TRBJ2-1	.	CASRVTRDNEQFF	TGTGCCAGCAGAGTTACCCGGGATAATGAGCAGTTCTTC
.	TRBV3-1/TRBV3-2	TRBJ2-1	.	CASSRSDEQFF	TGTGCCAGCAGCCGATCAGATGAGCAGTTCTTC
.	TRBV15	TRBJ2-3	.	CATSRVRESSRDTQYF	TGTGCCACCAGCAGAGTACGCGAGTCGAGCAGGGATACGCAGTATTTT
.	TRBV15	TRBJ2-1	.	CATSRDRGGYEQFF	TGTGCCACCAGCAGAGATCGAGGGGGATATGAGCAGTTCTTC
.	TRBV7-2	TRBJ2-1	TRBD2	CASSLTSGNPFF	TGTGCCAGCAGCTTAACGAGCGGGAACCCGTTCTTC
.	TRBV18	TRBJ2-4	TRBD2	CASSPQLAVAKNIQYF	TGTGCCAGCTCACCACAACTAGCGGTAGCCAAAAACATTCAGTACTTC
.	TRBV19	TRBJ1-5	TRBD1	CASNGDRGNQPQHF	TGTGCCAGTAACGGGGACAGGGGCAATCAGCCCCAGCATTTT
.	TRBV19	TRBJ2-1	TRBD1	CASSPDRVFSYNEQFF	TGTGCCAGTAGTCCGGACAGGGTGTTTTCGTACAATGAGCAGTTCTTC
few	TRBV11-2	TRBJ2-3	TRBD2	CASSFGGDVAQYF	TGTGCCAGCAGCTTTGGGGGGGACGTTGCGCAGTATTTT
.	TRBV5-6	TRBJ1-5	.	CASSPGVNQPQHF	TGTGCCAGCAGCCCCGGGGTGAATCAGCCCCAGCATTTT
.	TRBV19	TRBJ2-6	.	CASSIMTVSSGANVLTF	TGTGCCAGTAGTATAATGACAGTAAGCTCTGGGGCCAACGTCCTGACTTTC
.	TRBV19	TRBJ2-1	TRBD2	CATQERGLVDEQFF	TGTGCCACCCAGGAGCGGGGACTAGTAGATGAGCAGTTCTTC
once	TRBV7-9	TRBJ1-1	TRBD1	CASSLVGSRDRPREAFF	TGTGCCAGCAGCTTAGTCGGCTCAAGGGACAGACCTCGGGAAGCTTTCTTT
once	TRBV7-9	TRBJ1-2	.	CASSLALQGRGYTF	TGTGCCAGCAGCTTAGCGCTTCAGGGGCGCGGCTACACCTTC
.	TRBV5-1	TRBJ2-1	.	CASSLKASETYNEQFF	TGCGCCAGCAGCTTGAAGGCTAGCGAGACCTACAATGAGCAGTTCTTC
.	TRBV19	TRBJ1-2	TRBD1	CASSIERTGTSNYGYTF	TGTGCCAGTAGTATAGAAAGGACAGGGACCTCTAACTATGGCTACACCTTC
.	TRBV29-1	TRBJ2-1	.	CSVDVVQQGAEQFF	TGCAGCGTTGACGTTGTTCAACAGGGAGCTGAGCAGTTCTTC
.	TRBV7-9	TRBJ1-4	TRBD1	CASSREDRMVEKLFF	TGTGCCAGCAGCCGAGAGGACAGGATGGTAGAAAAACTGTTTTTT
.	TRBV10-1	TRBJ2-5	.	CASKVREETQYF	TGCGCCAGCAAAGTTAGAGAAGAGACCCAGTACTTC